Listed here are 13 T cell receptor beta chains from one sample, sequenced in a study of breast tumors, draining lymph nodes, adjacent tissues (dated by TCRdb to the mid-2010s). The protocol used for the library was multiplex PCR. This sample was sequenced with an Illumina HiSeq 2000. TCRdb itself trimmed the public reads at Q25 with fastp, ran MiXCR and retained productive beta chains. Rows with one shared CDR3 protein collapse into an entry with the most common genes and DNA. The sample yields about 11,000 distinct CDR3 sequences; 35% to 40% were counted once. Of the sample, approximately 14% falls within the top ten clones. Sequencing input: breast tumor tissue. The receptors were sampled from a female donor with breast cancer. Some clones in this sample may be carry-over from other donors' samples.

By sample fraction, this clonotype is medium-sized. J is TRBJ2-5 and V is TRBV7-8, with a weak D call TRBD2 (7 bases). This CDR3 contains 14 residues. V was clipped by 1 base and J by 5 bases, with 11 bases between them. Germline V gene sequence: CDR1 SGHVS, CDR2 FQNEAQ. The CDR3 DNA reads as TGTGCCAGCAGCTTAGGAGGGGGAGGGGAGACCCAGTACTTC. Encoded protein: CASSLGGGGETQYF.

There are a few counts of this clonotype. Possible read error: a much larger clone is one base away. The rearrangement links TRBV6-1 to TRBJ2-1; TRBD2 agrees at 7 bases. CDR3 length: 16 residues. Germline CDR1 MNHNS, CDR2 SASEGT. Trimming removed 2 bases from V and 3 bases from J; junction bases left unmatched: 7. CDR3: CASSELGRGVYNEQFF. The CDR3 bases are TGTGCCAGCAGTGAACTGGGCCGGGGGGTCTACAATGAGCAGTTCTTC.

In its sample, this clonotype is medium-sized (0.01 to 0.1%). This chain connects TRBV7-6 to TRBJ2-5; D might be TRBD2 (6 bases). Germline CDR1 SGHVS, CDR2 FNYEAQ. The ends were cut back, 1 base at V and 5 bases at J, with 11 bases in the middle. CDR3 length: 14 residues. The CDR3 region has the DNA TGTGCCAGCAGCTTAGGGTCGGAGGGGGAGACCCAGTACTTC. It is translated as CASSLGSEGETQYF. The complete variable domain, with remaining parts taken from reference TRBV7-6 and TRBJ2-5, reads GAGVSQSPRYKVTKRGQDVALRCDPISGHVSLYWYRQALGQGPEFLTYFNYEAQQDKSGLPNDRFSAERPEGSISTLTIQRTEQRDSAMYRCASSLGSEGETQYFGPGTRLLVL.

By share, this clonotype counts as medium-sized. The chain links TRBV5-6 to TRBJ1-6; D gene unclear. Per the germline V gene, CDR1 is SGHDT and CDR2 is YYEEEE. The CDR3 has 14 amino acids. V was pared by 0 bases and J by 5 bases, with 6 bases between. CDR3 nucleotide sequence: TGTGCCAGCAGCTTGGAACGGAATAATTCACCCCTCCACTTT. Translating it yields CASSLERNNSPLHF.

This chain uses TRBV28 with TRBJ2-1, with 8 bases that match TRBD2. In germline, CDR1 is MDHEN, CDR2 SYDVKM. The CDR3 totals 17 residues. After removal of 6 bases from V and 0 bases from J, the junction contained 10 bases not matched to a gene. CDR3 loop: CASRDPAGVSSYNEQFF. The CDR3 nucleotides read TGTGCCAGCAGGGACCCAGCGGGAGTGAGCTCCTACAATGAGCAGTTCTTC.

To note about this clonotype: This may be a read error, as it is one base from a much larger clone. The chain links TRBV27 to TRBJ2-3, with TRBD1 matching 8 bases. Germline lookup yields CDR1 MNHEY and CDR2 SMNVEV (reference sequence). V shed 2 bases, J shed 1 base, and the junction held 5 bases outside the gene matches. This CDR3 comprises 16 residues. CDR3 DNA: TGTGCCAGCAGTTTACAGGGGGCGCAGCGCACAGATACGCAGTATTTT. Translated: CASSLQGAQRTDTQYF.

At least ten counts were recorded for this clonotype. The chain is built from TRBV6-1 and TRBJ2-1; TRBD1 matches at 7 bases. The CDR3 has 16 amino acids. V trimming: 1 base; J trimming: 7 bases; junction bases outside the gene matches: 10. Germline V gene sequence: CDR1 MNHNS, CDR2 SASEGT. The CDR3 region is CASSEEASGGWNEQFF. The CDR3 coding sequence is TGTGCCAGCAGTGAAGAGGCGTCAGGGGGTTGGAATGAGCAGTTCTTC.

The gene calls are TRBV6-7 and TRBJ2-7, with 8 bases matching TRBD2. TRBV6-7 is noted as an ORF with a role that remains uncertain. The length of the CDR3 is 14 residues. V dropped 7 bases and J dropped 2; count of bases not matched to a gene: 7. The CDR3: CASNKAGETYEQYF. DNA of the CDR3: TGTGCCAGCAACAAAGCGGGAGAGACCTACGAGCAGTACTTC.

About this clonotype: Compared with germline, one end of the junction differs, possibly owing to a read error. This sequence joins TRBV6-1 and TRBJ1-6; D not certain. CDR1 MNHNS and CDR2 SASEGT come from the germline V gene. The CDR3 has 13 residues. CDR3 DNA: TGTGCCAGCAGTGAAGCGGATAATTCACCCCTCCTCTTT. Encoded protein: CASSEADNSPLLF.

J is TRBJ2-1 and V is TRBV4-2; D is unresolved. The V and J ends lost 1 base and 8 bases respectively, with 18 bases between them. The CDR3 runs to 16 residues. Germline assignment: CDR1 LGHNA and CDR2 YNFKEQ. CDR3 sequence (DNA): TGTGCCAGCAGCCAAGGGGGAATGCCAAACGGCCATGAGCAGTTCTTC. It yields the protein CASSQGGMPNGHEQFF.

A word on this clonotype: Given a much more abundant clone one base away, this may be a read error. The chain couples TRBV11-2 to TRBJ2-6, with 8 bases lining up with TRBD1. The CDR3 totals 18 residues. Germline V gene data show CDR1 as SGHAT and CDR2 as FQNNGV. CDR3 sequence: CASSLVSRGQFGASVLTF. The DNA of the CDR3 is TGTGCCAGCAGCTTAGTCTCCAGGGGGCAATTTGGGGCCAGCGTCCTGACTTTC. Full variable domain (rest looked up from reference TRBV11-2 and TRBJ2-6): EAGVAQSPRYKIIEKRQSVAFWCNPISGHATLYWYQQILGQGPKLLIQFQNNGVVDDSQLPKDRFSAERLKGVDSTLKIQPAKLEDSAVYLCASSLVSRGQFGASVLTFGAGSRLTVL.

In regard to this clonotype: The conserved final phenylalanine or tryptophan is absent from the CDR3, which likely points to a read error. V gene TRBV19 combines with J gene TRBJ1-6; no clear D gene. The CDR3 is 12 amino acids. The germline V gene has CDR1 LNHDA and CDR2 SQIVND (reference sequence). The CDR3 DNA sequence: TGCGCCAGTAAGGATTTTAATTCACCCCTCCACGTT. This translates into CASKDFNSPLHV.

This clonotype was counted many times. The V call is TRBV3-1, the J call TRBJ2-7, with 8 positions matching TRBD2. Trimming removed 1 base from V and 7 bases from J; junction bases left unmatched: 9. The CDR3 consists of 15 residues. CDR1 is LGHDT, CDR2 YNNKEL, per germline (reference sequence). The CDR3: CASSQGMSGGWEQYF. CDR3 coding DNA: TGTGCCAGCAGCCAAGGAATGAGCGGGGGTTGGGAGCAGTACTTC.